Each of the 9 T cell receptor beta chains below was sequenced from the same sample in a study of post-analysis software for immune sequencing data. General study points: Higher frequency in patients than in controls was seen for about 5 TRBV segments, with TRBV5-6, TRBV5-1 and TRBV20-1 among them.

The TCR beta cDNA libraries contained unique molecular identifiers. Using its own MiXCR run on the PCR reads, TCRdb lists one record per CDR3 protein. The data contain 400,000 to 500,000 distinct CDR3 sequences, about 40% of them singletons. For these TCRs, the target antigens are not known. The sequenced sample consisted of blood. The receptor set was obtained from a girl aged 2 to 10 with multiple sclerosis.

There are a few counts of this clonotype. V usage is TRBV7-9 and J usage is TRBJ2-5, with D possibly matching TRBD2 (6 bases). Germline V gene data show CDR1 as SEHNR and CDR2 as FQNEAQ (reference sequence). This CDR3 spans 12 amino acids. Trimming shortened V by 4 bases and J by 11 bases, and 14 bases separated the two germline ends. The CDR3 protein is CASSSETREQYF. The CDR3 DNA sequence: TGTGCCAGCAGCTCAGAAACTCGGGAGCAGTACTTC.

For this clonotype: Since a much larger clone is just one base distant, this may be a read error. V gene TRBV20-1 combines with J gene TRBJ2-5, with D possibly called TRBD1 or TRBD2 (5 bases each). The germline V gene has CDR1 DFQATT and CDR2 SNEGSKA (reference sequence). The CDR3 sequence is 15 residues long. The V gene lost 0 bases and the J gene lost 3 bases, with 14 bases spanning the gap. CDR3 bases: TGCAGTGCTAGAGATTTGGGACCAGCGGAAGAGACCCAGTACTTC. This codes for CSARDLGPAEETQYF.

The rearrangement uses TRBV20-1 and TRBJ2-7; D is possibly TRBD2 (5 bases). CDR1 is DFQATT, CDR2 SNEGSKA, per germline (reference sequence). The CDR3 contains 17 residues. The V end was cut by 3 bases, the J end by 2 bases, with 23 bases between. This chain's CDR3 is CSASDSTTLAHPYEQYF. The CDR3 DNA sequence: TGCAGTGCTAGCGATAGTACGACGCTAGCACATCCCTACGAGCAGTACTTC.

The chain employs TRBV20-1 and TRBJ1-1; D unclear. The germline gives CDR1 DFQATT, CDR2 SNEGSKA (reference sequence). V lost 7 bases, J lost 2 bases, and 8 bases lay in between. There are 11 residues in the CDR3. CDR3: CSVESNTEAFF. CDR3 coding DNA: TGCAGTGTTGAATCCAACACTGAAGCTTTCTTT.

The CDR3 protein is CASSQVDARDGYTF. DNA of the CDR3: TGCGCCAGCAGCCAAGTAGACGCCAGGGATGGCTACACCTTC. The chain combines TRBV4-3 with TRBJ1-2; tentatively, D is TRBD1 (5 bases). The CDR3 extends over 14 amino acids. The germline V gene has CDR1 LGHNA and CDR2 YSLEER. The V and J ends lost 1 base and 6 bases respectively, with 12 bases between them.

The table lists this clonotype with a few counts. The rearrangement uses TRBV24-1 and TRBJ2-1; 7 bases align to TRBD2. The V and J ends lost 9 bases and 4 bases, in that order; junction bases with no gene match: 5. CDR1 and CDR2 from the germline V gene are KGHDR and SFDVKD. This CDR3 region has 13 residues. The CDR3 spells CATSTSSYNEQFF. The CDR3 nucleotides are TGTGCCACCTCGACTAGCTCTTACAATGAGCAGTTCTTC.

This clonotype was found a few times. The rearrangement joins TRBV6-1 to TRBJ2-7; D is undetermined. V shed 6 bases and J shed 2 bases, with 14 bases lying between them. This CDR3 contains 14 residues. Germline lookup yields CDR1 MNHNS and CDR2 SASEGT. The CDR3 nucleotides read TGTGCCAGCAGCCCCGTCCGCAGGACCTACGAGCAGTACTTC. This gives the protein CASSPVRRTYEQYF.

The rearrangement links TRBV28 to TRBJ2-7; 9 nucleotides align to TRBD2. Looked up from germline, CDR1 is MDHEN and CDR2 is SYDVKM. With 6 bases clipped from V and 4 bases from J, the junction kept 4 bases outside the gene matches. CDR3 length: 13 residues. For the CDR3, the DNA is TGTGCCAGCAGCATCCTAGCGGGATACGAGCAGTACTTC. Protein product: CASSILAGYEQYF.

This clonotype occurred many times. This sequence joins TRBV25-1 and TRBJ2-1; TRBD1 or TRBD2 may be the D gene (5 bases each). V lost 1 base, J lost 3 bases, and 10 bases lay in between. Germline V gene lookup returns CDR1 MGHDK and CDR2 SYGVNS. The CDR3 totals 15 residues. The CDR3 region is CASSESGSGYNEQFF. CDR3 nucleotide sequence: TGTGCCAGCAGTGAATCAGGGAGCGGCTACAATGAGCAGTTCTTC.